One sample yielded the 3 T cell receptor beta chains listed below, sequenced in a study of regulatory T cells in long-lasting Graves disease. Arm-PCR of CDR3 regions with iRepertoire HTBI primers generated TCR beta libraries. TCRdb recomputed calls from the multiplex PCR reads with MiXCR, one row per CDR3 protein. The table lists 440,000 or so distinct CDR3 sequences, over 15% of them singletons. Time point described: newly diagnosed GD, antithyroid drugs for less than 3 months. Following extraction of RNA from PBMCs, that RNA was used to make the TCR library. The sample was also reused in another study, on T cells in Graves' hyperthyroidism and ophthalmopathy.

The material sequenced was peripheral blood mononuclear cells (PBMCs), taken at new diagnosis, from a patient treated with antithyroid drugs. These receptor sequences come from a woman in her 30s with Graves disease.

This sequence joins TRBV3-1 and TRBJ2-2; TRBD2 agrees at 10 bases. With 6 bases clipped from V and 4 bases from J, the junction kept 14 bases outside the gene matches. Germline values: CDR1 LGHDT, CDR2 YNNKEL (reference sequence). The CDR3 covers 18 residues. The chain's CDR3 is CASSHRALAGAGTGELFF. The CDR3 bases are TGTGCCAGCAGTCACCGCGCCCTAGCGGGAGCGGGCACCGGGGAGCTGTTTTTT.

This clonotype came up a few times. A single base separates this from a much larger clone, so it may be a read error. The CDR3 does not end in the conserved phenylalanine or tryptophan, so this is likely a read error. The chain couples TRBV7-9 to TRBJ1-5; TRBD1 agrees at 8 bases. Germline V gene lookup returns CDR1 SEHNR and CDR2 FQNEAQ (reference sequence). This CDR3 contains 13 residues. Trimming took 7 bases from V and 6 from J; bases not matched to a gene: 5. This CDR3 is CASTPGGRQPQHS. The CDR3 coding sequence is TGTGCCAGCACCCCAGGGGGCCGTCAGCCCCAGCATTCT.

The table lists this clonotype with a few counts. The chain joins TRBV10-3 to TRBJ1-3, with D possibly being TRBD1 (6 bases). Germline V gene lookup returns CDR1 ENHRY and CDR2 SYGVKD. With 5 bases removed from V and 8 bases from J, the gap between germline ends came to 22 bases. The CDR3 runs to 16 residues. The CDR3 protein is CAISLSGTYDGDTIYF. CDR3 nucleotides: TGTGCCATCAGTTTATCCGGGACATACGACGGAGACACCATATATTTT.